This is a list of T cell receptor beta chains from one sample in a study of blood T cell repertoires in COVID-19. The data were produced by immunoSEQ multiplex PCR, yet TCRdb's version contains in-frame clones alone and is incomplete. The repertoire holds 150,000 to 200,000 clones, with 80% to 90% as singletons. Sequenced input: peripheral blood. These TCRs come from a human donor in a cohort sampled during active COVID-19. Both conserved end residues are part of each CDR3. A D gene is named only where the DNA matches it firmly. The size field is filled for only some rows; it gives once, few, many or a size class.

CDR3 length,J gene,clone size,D gene,V gene,CDR3 DNA,CDR3 protein
15,TRBJ2-7,.,TRBD2,TRBV7-6,TGTGCCAGCAGCTTAGCAGCGGGAGGGACCTACGAGCAGTACTTC,CASSLAAGGTYEQYF
13,TRBJ2-2,.,TRBD2,TRBV12-3/TRBV12-4,TGTGCCAGCACCGGGGGGGCCGCCGGGGAGCTGTTTTTT,CASTGGAAGELFF
11,TRBJ2-7,.,.,TRBV20-1,TGCAGTGCTAGAGAGCAGCGGAAGCAGTACTTC,CSAREQRKQYF
14,TRBJ2-1,.,.,TRBV6-5,TGTGCCAGCAGTTATGAGGGCAAAACAAATGAGCAGTTCTTC,CASSYEGKTNEQFF
15,TRBJ1-2,.,.,TRBV28,TGTGCCAGCAGTTTAGTTGGCGCAGGAGGGGATGGCTACACCTTC,CASSLVGAGGDGYTF
13,TRBJ1-3,.,.,TRBV29-1,TGCAGCGGGGGCTCGGGGTCTGGAAACACCATATATTTT,CSGGSGSGNTIYF
14,TRBJ2-3,.,TRBD2,TRBV11-3,TGTGCCAGCAGCTTAAGCGGGGGGTCAGATACGCAGTATTTT,CASSLSGGSDTQYF
13,TRBJ2-1,few,TRBD2,TRBV9,TGTGCCAGCAGCGTAACTAGCGGGGCCGAGCAGTTCTTC,CASSVTSGAEQFF
15,TRBJ1-1,few,TRBD1,TRBV6-5,TGTGCCAGCAGTTACTCGCGACAGGGGGCAGCTGAAGCTTTCTTT,CASSYSRQGAAEAFF
14,TRBJ2-3,.,.,TRBV28,TGTGCCAGCAGTACGCCCAGGGCAACAGATACGCAGTATTTT,CASSTPRATDTQYF
18,TRBJ2-2,once,.,TRBV11-2,TGTGCCAGCAGCTTCGGACGCCGGGCCACAGGGCTGACCGGGGAGCTGTTTTTT,CASSFGRRATGLTGELFF
14,TRBJ2-5,.,.,TRBV5-1,TGCGCCAGCAGCTTGGCCAGGGTTGGGGAGACCCAGTACTTC,CASSLARVGETQYF
15,TRBJ1-5,once,.,TRBV10-2,TGCGCCAGCAGTGAGTCAGGGGCCAGCAATCAGCCCCAGCATTTT,CASSESGASNQPQHF
13,TRBJ1-2,.,TRBD1,TRBV28,TGTGCCAGCAGTGGGGACAGGGGGTATGGCTACACCTTC,CASSGDRGYGYTF
14,TRBJ2-7,.,.,TRBV9,TGTGCCAGCAGCGTTGGGAGTCACTCCTACGAGCAGTACTTC,CASSVGSHSYEQYF
14,TRBJ1-1,.,.,TRBV7-9,TGTGCCAGCAGCTTAGACCTAGGGAACACTGAAGCTTTCTTT,CASSLDLGNTEAFF
15,TRBJ1-5,.,.,TRBV28,TGTGCCAGCACCCCCCGCGCAGGGTTCAATCAGCCCCAGCATTTT,CASTPRAGFNQPQHF
11,TRBJ2-1,.,.,TRBV4-3,TGCGCCAGCAGCCAACTTAATGAGCAGTTCTTC,CASSQLNEQFF
14,TRBJ1-5,.,.,TRBV30,TGTGCCTGGAGTGTCACAGGGCCCAATCAGCCCCAGCATTTT,CAWSVTGPNQPQHF
14,TRBJ2-7,.,.,TRBV30,TGTGCCTGGAGTGTAACCAGCCCGGGCTACGAGCAGTACTTC,CAWSVTSPGYEQYF
20,TRBJ2-3,.,TRBD1,TRBV28,TGTGCCAGCAGTTCCTACCGGGACAGGGAGACGGGGGCGCCCCCAGATACGCAGTATTTT,CASSSYRDRETGAPPDTQYF
15,TRBJ2-1,.,TRBD2,TRBV7-2,TGTGCCAGCACTACTAGCGGGAGTACCTACAATGAGCAGTTCTTC,CASTTSGSTYNEQFF
14,TRBJ2-3,.,TRBD1,TRBV6-6,TGTGCCAGCAGTTCCGGGACAGGGTTGGATACGCAGTATTTT,CASSSGTGLDTQYF
16,TRBJ1-1,.,TRBD1,TRBV6-2/TRBV6-3,TGTGCCAGCAGTTCTCCCGGAGGGGGCAGGAACACTGAAGCTTTCTTT,CASSSPGGGRNTEAFF
15,TRBJ2-4,.,.,TRBV30,TGTGCCTGGAGTGGCCGTAAGGGGGACAAAAACATTCAGTACTTC,CAWSGRKGDKNIQYF
16,TRBJ1-6,.,.,TRBV4-3,TGCGCCAGCAGCCAAATGACAGGTGGTAGTGGTTCACCCCTCCACTTT,CASSQMTGGSGSPLHF
15,TRBJ2-1,.,TRBD2,TRBV27,TGTGCCAGCAGTTTAATAGCGGGAGGGACGAATGAGCAGTTCTTC,CASSLIAGGTNEQFF
15,TRBJ2-1,.,TRBD1,TRBV9,TGTGCCAGCAGCCTCGGACAGGGTCCCTACAATGAGCAGTTCTTC,CASSLGQGPYNEQFF
13,TRBJ1-2,.,.,TRBV11-2,TGTGCCAGCAGCTTAGGGGGGCGGGATGGCTACACCTTC,CASSLGGRDGYTF
13,TRBJ2-3,.,.,TRBV27,TGTGCCAGCAGTTTGGCAGGGTCAGATACGCAGTATTTT,CASSLAGSDTQYF
13,TRBJ1-5,.,TRBD1,TRBV6-5,TGTGCCAGCGGACAGGAGGAGAATCAGCCCCAGCATTTT,CASGQEENQPQHF
15,TRBJ2-7,.,TRBD2,TRBV7-3,TGTGCCAGCAGCCTCCTTAGTAGCGGGAGCTCCGAGCAGTACTTC,CASSLLSSGSSEQYF
13,TRBJ2-1,.,TRBD2,TRBV5-1,TGCGCCAGCAGCCCCGGGACTACCAATGAGCAGTTCTTC,CASSPGTTNEQFF
15,TRBJ1-1,.,.,TRBV9,TGTGCCAGCAGCGTATCTGACAGCCGTTGGACTGAAGCTTTCTTT,CASSVSDSRWTEAFF
16,TRBJ1-5,few,.,TRBV7-9,TGTGCCAGCAGCTTAGGAACCGGGGATAGCAATCAGCCCCAGCATTTT,CASSLGTGDSNQPQHF
13,TRBJ1-5,.,.,TRBV11-2,TGTGCCAGCAGCCGACAGAGCAATCAGCCCCAGCATTTT,CASSRQSNQPQHF
15,TRBJ2-7,few,TRBD2,TRBV13,TGTGCCAGCAGTACCGGGACTAGCGGGATCAACGAGCAGTACTTC,CASSTGTSGINEQYF
15,TRBJ1-3,few,.,TRBV19,TGTGCCAGTAGTATCCACAGAACCTCTGGAAACACCATATATTTT,CASSIHRTSGNTIYF
17,TRBJ2-5,.,TRBD1,TRBV6-2/TRBV6-3,TGTGCCAGCAGTTACACCAGGGGGCCATCCCTCCAAGAGACCCAGTACTTC,CASSYTRGPSLQETQYF
15,TRBJ1-4,.,TRBD1,TRBV14,TGTGCCAGCAGCGTCAGGACAGGGGACGGTGAAAAACTGTTTTTT,CASSVRTGDGEKLFF
14,TRBJ2-7,.,.,TRBV9,TGTGCCAGCAGCGTAAGCGAAAAGTCCTACGAGCAGTACTTC,CASSVSEKSYEQYF
13,TRBJ1-5,.,.,TRBV6-6,TGTGCCAGCAGTTACCGTGGAGGTCAGCCCCAGCATTTT,CASSYRGGQPQHF
13,TRBJ1-5,.,.,TRBV27,TGTGCCACCCGGGGGGAGGGGAATCAGCCCCAGCATTTT,CATRGEGNQPQHF
16,TRBJ2-3,.,TRBD2,TRBV15,TGTGCCACCAGCCCCGGGACTAGCGGTCGCACAGATACGCAGTATTTT,CATSPGTSGRTDTQYF
15,TRBJ1-1,few,.,TRBV4-2,TGTGCCAGCAGCCAAGATTGGGACTTCGACACTGAAGCTTTCTTT,CASSQDWDFDTEAFF
16,TRBJ1-2,few,.,TRBV14,TGTGCCAGCACCAAACTCGACGGCGACGGAGGGTATGGCTACACCTTC,CASTKLDGDGGYGYTF
13,TRBJ2-5,.,.,TRBV28,TGTGCCAGCAGTTCACGAGCTCCAGAGACCCAGTACTTC,CASSSRAPETQYF
14,TRBJ1-1,.,.,TRBV11-2,TGTGCCAGCAGCTTAGGCGACAGGAACACTGAAGCTTTCTTT,CASSLGDRNTEAFF